The next 18 T cell receptor beta chains were all read from a single sample in a study of blood T cell repertoires in COVID-19. Data came from immunoSEQ multiplex PCR; TCRdb stores just in-frame clones and leaves some out. Of 300,000 to 350,000 clones listed, around 88% were seen once; the top ten hold 1.5% to 2%. The sequenced sample consisted of peripheral blood. The source is a woman in her twenties or thirties with COVID-19, enrolled during active disease.

The chain couples TRBV7-8 to TRBJ2-7; 8 bases align to TRBD2. CDR1 SGHVS and CDR2 FQNEAQ come from the germline V gene. The CDR3 totals 15 residues. V lost 3 bases, J lost 7 bases, and 11 bases stayed unmatched. In DNA, the CDR3 is TGTGCCAGCAGCTTGAGAAGCGGGGGCACGGGGGAGCAGTACGTC. Translated, it gives CASSLRSGGTGEQYV.

This clone was detected only once. The chain combines TRBV11-3 with TRBJ1-1; tentatively, D is TRBD1 (5 bases). Trimming took off 5 bases at V and 10 bases at J, with 14 bases between the two ends. The CDR3 contains 12 residues. Germline CDR1 SGHNT, CDR2 YENEEA. CDR3 bases: TGTGCCAGCAGCCCACGGACACTGGGAGCTTTCTTT. It yields the protein CASSPRTLGAFF.

The chain joins TRBV19 to TRBJ1-5, with D maybe TRBD1 (5 bases). The ends were cut back, 2 bases at V and 7 bases at J, with 12 bases in the middle. The CDR3 totals 14 residues. Germline V gene data show CDR1 as LNHDA and CDR2 as SQIVND (reference sequence). CDR3 bases: TGTGCCAGTAGTATAACACCGGCAGGGCAGCCCCAGCATTTT. Translated, it gives CASSITPAGQPQHF.

The J gene is TRBJ2-3, the V gene TRBV7-9, with 8 bases identical to TRBD1. Trimming cost V 4 bases and J 1 base; bases outside gene matches: 7. CDR3 length: 16 amino acids. Germline lookup yields CDR1 SEHNR and CDR2 FQNEAQ (reference sequence). This CDR3 reads CASSSGQGIRTDTQYF. In DNA form, the CDR3 reads TGTGCCAGCAGCTCCGGACAGGGAATACGCACAGATACGCAGTATTTT.

The genes are TRBV5-1 and TRBJ2-2; 9 bases align to TRBD2. Germline V gene sequence: CDR1 SGHRS, CDR2 YFSETQ. The J segment lost 6 bases and the V segment lost 8 bases, leaving 8 bases of the junction unmatched. The CDR3 is made up of 14 amino acids. This CDR3 reads CASFLSGGSGELFF. CDR3 DNA: TGCGCCAGTTTCCTGAGCGGGGGGTCCGGGGAGCTGTTTTTT.

Worth noting for this clone: An end of the junction does not agree with germline; a read error may underlie this. The J gene is TRBJ1-2, the V gene TRBV3-1 (or the pseudogene TRBV3-2); possible D gene TRBD1, 6 bases. CDR1 LGHDT and CDR2 YNNKEL come from the germline V gene (reference sequence). This CDR3 has 16 amino acids. DNA for the CDR3: TGTGCCAGCAGTCAAGGGGACACTTCACGGGGCTATGGCTACACCTTC. This codes for CASSQGDTSRGYGYTF.

V and J are TRBV27 and TRBJ2-7; 7 bases map to TRBD2. The CDR3 runs 15 residues. Looked up from germline, CDR1 is MNHEY and CDR2 is SMNVEV (reference sequence). The trim removed 5 bases at V and 3 bases at J, leaving 10 bases unmatched. The CDR3, as DNA: TGTGCCAGCAGTCCCCGCGGGGGTTACGTCTACGAGCAGTACTTC. The encoded protein is CASSPRGGYVYEQYF.

The genes are TRBV27 and TRBJ2-7; a possible D gene is TRBD2 (5 bases). The CDR3 contains 14 residues. The germline V gene encodes CDR1 MNHEY and CDR2 SMNVEV (reference sequence). V dropped 7 bases and J dropped 4 bases, with 17 bases sitting between them. The CDR3 DNA reads as TGTGCCAGCACTCCGATGGACGGACTGTACGAGCAGTACTTC. Translating it yields CASTPMDGLYEQYF.

This clone has only one observation. V gene TRBV27 combines with J gene TRBJ1-1; D is possibly TRBD1 (6 bases). Germline V gene data show CDR1 as MNHEY and CDR2 as SMNVEV (reference sequence). The CDR3 is 13 amino acids. With 5 bases removed from V and 0 bases from J, the gap between germline ends came to 7 bases. CDR3 region: CASSDRLNTEAFF. The DNA for the CDR3 is TGTGCCAGCAGTGACAGGCTGAACACTGAAGCTTTCTTT.

The CDR3 bases are TGTGCCAGTACCCCGCGGGACAGGGGGTACAATGAGCAGTTCTTC. Protein sequence: CASTPRDRGYNEQFF. The chain is built from TRBV19 and TRBJ2-1; 11 bases match TRBD1. The CDR3 totals 15 residues. The V segment lost 7 bases and the J segment 4 bases; nucleotides outside the gene matches: 6. Germline V gene data show CDR1 as LNHDA and CDR2 as SQIVND (reference sequence).

The rearrangement uses TRBV11-3 and TRBJ2-5; unclear D gene. CDR3 length equals 14 residues. V was trimmed by 3 bases and J by 1 base, leaving 9 bases between them. Per germline, CDR1 SGHNT and CDR2 YENEEA. In DNA, the CDR3 is TGTGCCAGCAGCTTGACACCGGCCCAAGAGACCCAGTACTTC. Translation gives CASSLTPAQETQYF.

This clone was found once. Because the CDR3 is missing its conserved closing phenylalanine or tryptophan, this is likely a read error. The gene calls are TRBV5-1 and TRBJ1-2; no clear D gene. Between the trimmed V and J ends, which lost 3 bases and 0 bases, there was a span of 15 bases. The CDR3 runs 16 residues. Germline assignment: CDR1 SGHRS and CDR2 YFSETQ. In nucleotides, the CDR3 is TGCGCCAGCAGCTATGTACCGGGGTCCACTAACTATGGCTACACCCTC. The encoded protein is CASSYVPGSTNYGYTL.

The chain is built from TRBV3-1 (or the pseudogene TRBV3-2) and TRBJ2-3; no firm D call. The germline V gene encodes CDR1 LGHDT and CDR2 YNNKEL (reference sequence). The V and J ends lost 2 bases and 0 bases respectively, with 6 bases between them. The CDR3 contains 14 residues. DNA of the CDR3: TGTGCCAGCAGCCAACCTGAGAGCACAGATACGCAGTATTTT. Residues: CASSQPESTDTQYF.

The chain links TRBV7-8 to TRBJ2-5, with TRBD1 matching 7 bases. Per germline, CDR1 SGHVS and CDR2 FQNEAQ. V shed 5 bases, J shed 5 bases, and the junction held 11 bases outside the gene matches. The CDR3 has 15 amino acids. The CDR3 DNA is TGTGCCAGCAGCCCTGACAGGGCCATTGCGGAGACCCAGTACTTC. Amino acid sequence: CASSPDRAIAETQYF.

This chain uses TRBV11-2 with TRBJ2-3; TRBD1 matches at 7 bases. Germline V gene data show CDR1 as SGHAT and CDR2 as FQNNGV. V lost 2 bases and J lost 0; bases outside the gene matches: 2. The CDR3 is made up of 15 amino acids. The CDR3 nucleotides are TGTGCCAGCAGCTTATACAGGGGAAGCACAGATACGCAGTATTTT. Protein: CASSLYRGSTDTQYF.

This sequence joins TRBV11-2 and TRBJ2-2; D might be TRBD1 (5 bases). The germline V gene encodes CDR1 SGHAT and CDR2 FQNNGV. There are 11 residues in the CDR3. The CDR3 reads CADSHTGELFF. The CDR3 DNA sequence: TGTGCTGACAGTCACACCGGGGAGCTGTTTTTT.

This chain connects TRBV10-2 to TRBJ2-5, with TRBD1 matching 10 bases. The CDR3 has 15 residues. Germline V lookup: CDR1 WSHSY, CDR2 SAAADI. Trimming removed 6 bases from V and 6 bases from J; junction bases left unmatched: 10. The CDR3 loop reads CASRDGTGDFKTQYF. The DNA for the CDR3 is TGCGCCAGCAGAGACGGGACAGGGGATTTCAAGACCCAGTACTTC.

The chain has TRBV4-1 and TRBJ2-3, with 10 nucleotides matching TRBD2. The length of the CDR3 is 16 residues. The V gene's germline CDR1 is MGHRA and CDR2 YSYEKL. Trimming cost V 4 bases and J 2 bases; bases outside gene matches: 6. The CDR3 reads CASSPTSGAFTDTQYF. CDR3 nucleotide sequence: TGCGCCAGCAGCCCAACTAGCGGGGCCTTCACAGATACGCAGTATTTT.